This T cell receptor (beta chain) was documented in a study of cytomegalovirus exposure and HLA in healthy donors. The study ran its PCR with 60 Vbeta and 13 Jbeta primers. TCRdb's copy holds only in-frame clones and misses some; the assay was immunoSEQ multiplex PCR. Of roughly 180,000 clones in the sample, about 86% were seen once. Study-level points and caveats: It was taken for granted in presence/absence analyses that sequencing depth across donors was roughly uniform. In a later analysis, across HLA loci, associated TCR counts were highest for DRB1, lowest for HLA-C. Researchers reported in a later analysis that common viral pathogens appeared linked to several top clusters. Previously analyzed data showed that most TCR beta V segments were productive at a frequency of about 87% or about 30%.

The CDR3 is 15 residues long. CDR1 is LNHDA and CDR2 is SQIVND in the germline V gene (reference sequence). V was cut by 6 bases and J by 2 bases, with 14 bases left in between. In this sample, this clone turned up a few times. Its specificity is not known. This TCR was sampled from a woman aged 18-29 years in good health and CMV-seropositive. This chain uses TRBV19 with TRBJ2-1; tentative D call: TRBD2 (7 bases). The sequenced sample was PBMCs. The CDR3 protein is CASRIGGGPYNEQFF. The DNA of the CDR3 is TGTGCCAGTAGGATTGGGGGGGGGCCCTACAATGAGCAGTTCTTC.